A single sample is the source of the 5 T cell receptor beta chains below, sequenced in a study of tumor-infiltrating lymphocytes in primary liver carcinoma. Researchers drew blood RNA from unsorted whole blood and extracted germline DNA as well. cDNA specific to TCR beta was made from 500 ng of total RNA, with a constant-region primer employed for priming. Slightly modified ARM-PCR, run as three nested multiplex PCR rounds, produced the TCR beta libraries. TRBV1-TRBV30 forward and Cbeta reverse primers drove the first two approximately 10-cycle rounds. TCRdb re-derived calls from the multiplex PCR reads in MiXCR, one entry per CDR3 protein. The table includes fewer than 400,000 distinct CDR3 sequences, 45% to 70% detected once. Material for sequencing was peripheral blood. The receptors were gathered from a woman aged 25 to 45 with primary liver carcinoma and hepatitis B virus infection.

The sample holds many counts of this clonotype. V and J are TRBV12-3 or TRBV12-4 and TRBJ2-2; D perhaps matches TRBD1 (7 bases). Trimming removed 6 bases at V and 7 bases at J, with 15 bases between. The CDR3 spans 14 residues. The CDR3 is CASSSGGSNGELFF. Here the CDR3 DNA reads TGTGCCAGCAGCTCAGGGGGGAGCAACGGGGAGCTGTTTTTT.

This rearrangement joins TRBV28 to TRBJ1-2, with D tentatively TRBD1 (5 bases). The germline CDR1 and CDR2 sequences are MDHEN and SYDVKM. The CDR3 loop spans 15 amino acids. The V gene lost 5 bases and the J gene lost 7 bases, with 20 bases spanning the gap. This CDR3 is CASSPMGRFMGGYTF. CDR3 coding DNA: TGTGCCAGCAGTCCAATGGGACGGTTCATGGGTGGCTACACCTTC.

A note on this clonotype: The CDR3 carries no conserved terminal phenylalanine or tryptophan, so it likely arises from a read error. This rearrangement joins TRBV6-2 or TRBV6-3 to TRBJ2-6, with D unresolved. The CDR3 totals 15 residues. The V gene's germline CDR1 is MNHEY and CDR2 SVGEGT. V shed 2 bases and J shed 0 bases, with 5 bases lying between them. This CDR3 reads CASSYVVSGANVLTI. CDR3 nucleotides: TGTGCCAGCAGTTACGTAGTCTCTGGGGCCAACGTCCTGACTATC.

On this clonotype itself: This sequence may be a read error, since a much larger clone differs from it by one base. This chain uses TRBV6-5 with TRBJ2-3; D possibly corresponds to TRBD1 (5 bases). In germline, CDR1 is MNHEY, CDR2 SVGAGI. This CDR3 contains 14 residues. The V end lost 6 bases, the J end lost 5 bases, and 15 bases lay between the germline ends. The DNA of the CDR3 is TGTGCCAGCAGCACCCCCAGGGTCCGAGATACGCAGTATTTT. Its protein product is CASSTPRVRDTQYF.

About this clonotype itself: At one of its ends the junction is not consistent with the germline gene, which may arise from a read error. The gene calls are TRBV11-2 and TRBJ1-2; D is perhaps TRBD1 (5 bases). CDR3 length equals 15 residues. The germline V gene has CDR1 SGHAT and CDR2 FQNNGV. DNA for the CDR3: TGTGCCAGCAGCTGGGACTGGGGAACAGAATATGGCCACACCTTC. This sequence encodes CASSWDWGTEYGHTF.